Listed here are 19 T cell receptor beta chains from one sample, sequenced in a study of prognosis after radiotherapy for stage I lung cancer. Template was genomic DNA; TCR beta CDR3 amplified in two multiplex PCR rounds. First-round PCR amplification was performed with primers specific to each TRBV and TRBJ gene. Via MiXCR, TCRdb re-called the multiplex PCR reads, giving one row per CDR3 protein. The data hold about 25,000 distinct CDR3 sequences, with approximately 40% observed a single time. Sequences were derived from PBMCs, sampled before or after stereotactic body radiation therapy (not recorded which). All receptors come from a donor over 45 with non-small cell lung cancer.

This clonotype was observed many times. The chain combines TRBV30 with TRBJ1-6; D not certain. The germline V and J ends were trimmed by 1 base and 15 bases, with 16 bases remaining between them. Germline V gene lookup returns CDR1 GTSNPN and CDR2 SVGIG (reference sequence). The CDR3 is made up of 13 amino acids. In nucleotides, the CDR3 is TGTGCCTGGAGTGACGACACTGGGTTTCTCCTCCACTTT. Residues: CAWSDDTGFLLHF.

The CDR3 coding sequence is TGTGCCAGCAGGGGACGGGTCGGTTACGAGCAGTACTTC. Amino acid sequence: CASRGRVGYEQYF. The chain joins TRBV12-3 or TRBV12-4 to TRBJ2-7; TRBD1 or TRBD2 may be the D gene (5 bases each). CDR3 size: 13 residues. Trimming stripped 6 bases from V and 4 bases from J, with 13 bases between.

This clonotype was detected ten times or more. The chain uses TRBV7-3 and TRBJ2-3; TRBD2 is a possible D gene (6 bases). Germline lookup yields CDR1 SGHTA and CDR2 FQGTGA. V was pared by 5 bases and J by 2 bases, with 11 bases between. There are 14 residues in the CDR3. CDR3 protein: CASSPRTNTDTQYF. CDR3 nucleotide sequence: TGTGCCAGCAGCCCCAGGACTAACACAGATACGCAGTATTTT. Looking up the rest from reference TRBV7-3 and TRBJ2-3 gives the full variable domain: GAGVSQTPSNKVTEKGKYVELRCDPISGHTALYWYRQSLGQGPEFLIYFQGTGAADDSGLPNDRFFAVRPEGSVSTLKIQRTERGDSAVYLCASSPRTNTDTQYFGPGTRLTVL.

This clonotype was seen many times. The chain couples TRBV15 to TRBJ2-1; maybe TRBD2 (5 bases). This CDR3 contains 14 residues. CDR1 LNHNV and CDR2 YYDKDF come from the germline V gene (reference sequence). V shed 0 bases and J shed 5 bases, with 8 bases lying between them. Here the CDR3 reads CATSRDLLDNEQFF. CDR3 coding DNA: TGTGCCACCAGCAGAGATCTACTAGACAATGAGCAGTTCTTC.

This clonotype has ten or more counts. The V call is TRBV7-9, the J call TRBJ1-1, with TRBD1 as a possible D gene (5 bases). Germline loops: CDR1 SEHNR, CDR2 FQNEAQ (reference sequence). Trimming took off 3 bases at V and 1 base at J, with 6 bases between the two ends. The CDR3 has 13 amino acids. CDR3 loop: CASSFGANTEAFF. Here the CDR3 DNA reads TGTGCCAGCAGCTTCGGGGCGAACACTGAAGCTTTCTTT. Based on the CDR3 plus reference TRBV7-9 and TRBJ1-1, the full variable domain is DTGVSQNPRHKITKRGQNVTFRCDPISEHNRLYWYRQTLGQGPEFLTYFQNEAQLEKSRLLSDRFSAERPKGSFSTLEIQRTEQGDSAMYLCASSFGANTEAFFGQGTRLTVV.

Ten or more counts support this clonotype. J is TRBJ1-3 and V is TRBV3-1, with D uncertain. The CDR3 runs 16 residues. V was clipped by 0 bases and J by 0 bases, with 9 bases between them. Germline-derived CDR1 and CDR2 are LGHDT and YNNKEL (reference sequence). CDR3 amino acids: CASSQDYGISGNTIYF. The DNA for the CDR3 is TGTGCCAGCAGCCAAGATTACGGGATCTCTGGAAACACCATATATTTT. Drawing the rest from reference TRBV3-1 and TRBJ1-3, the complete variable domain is DTAVSQTPKYLVTQMGNDKSIKCEQNLGHDTMYWYKQDSKKFLKIMFSYNNKELIINETVPNRFSPKSPDKAHLNLHINSLELGDSAVYFCASSQDYGISGNTIYFGEGSWLTVV.

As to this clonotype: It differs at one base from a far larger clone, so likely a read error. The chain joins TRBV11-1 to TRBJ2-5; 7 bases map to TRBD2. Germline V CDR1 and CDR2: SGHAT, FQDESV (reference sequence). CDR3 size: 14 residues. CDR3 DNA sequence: TGTGCCAGCAGCCCCGTGACAGTGGGACTATCCAAGTTCTTC. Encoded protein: CASSPVTVGLSKFF.

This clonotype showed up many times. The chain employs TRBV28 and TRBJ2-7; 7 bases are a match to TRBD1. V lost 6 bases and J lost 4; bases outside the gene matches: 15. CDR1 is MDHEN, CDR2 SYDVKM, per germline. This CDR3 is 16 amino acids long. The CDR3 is CASSRTGLFMSYEQYF. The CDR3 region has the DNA TGTGCCAGCAGCAGGACAGGCCTCTTTATGTCGTACGAGCAGTACTTC.

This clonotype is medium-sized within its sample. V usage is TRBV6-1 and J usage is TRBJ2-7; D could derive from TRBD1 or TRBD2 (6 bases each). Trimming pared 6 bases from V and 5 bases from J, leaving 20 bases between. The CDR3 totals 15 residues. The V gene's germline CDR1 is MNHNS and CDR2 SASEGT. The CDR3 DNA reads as TGTGCCAGCAGCGAACGGGAGCGTTACAGGGACGAGCAGTACTTC. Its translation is CASSERERYRDEQYF.

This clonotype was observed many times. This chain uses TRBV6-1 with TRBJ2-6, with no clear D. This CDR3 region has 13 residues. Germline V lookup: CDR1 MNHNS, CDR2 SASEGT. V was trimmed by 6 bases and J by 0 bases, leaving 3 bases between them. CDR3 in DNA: TGTGCCAGCAGGGTCTCTGGGGCCAACGTCCTGACTTTC. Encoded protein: CASRVSGANVLTF.

The CDR3 DNA sequence: TGTGCCAGCAGACCGGGACAGGGGAACACTGAAGCTTTCTTT. Its protein is CASRPGQGNTEAFF. The chain carries TRBV6-1 and TRBJ1-1, with 9 bases that match TRBD1. This CDR3 is built from 14 residues. Germline assignment: CDR1 MNHNS and CDR2 SASEGT. Losses at the gene ends were 6 bases for V and 1 base for J; bases not matched to a gene: 3.

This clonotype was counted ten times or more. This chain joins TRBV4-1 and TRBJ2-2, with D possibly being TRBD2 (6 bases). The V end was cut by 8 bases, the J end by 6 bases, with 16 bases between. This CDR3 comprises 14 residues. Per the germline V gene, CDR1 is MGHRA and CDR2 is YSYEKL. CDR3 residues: CASSDGGMAGELFF. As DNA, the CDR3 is TGCGCCAGCTCAGACGGGGGTATGGCCGGGGAGCTGTTTTTT.

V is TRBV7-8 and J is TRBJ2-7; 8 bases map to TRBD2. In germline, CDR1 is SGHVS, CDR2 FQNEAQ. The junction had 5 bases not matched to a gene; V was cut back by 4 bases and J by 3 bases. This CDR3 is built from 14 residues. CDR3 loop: CASSSFAGGYEQYF. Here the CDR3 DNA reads TGTGCCAGCAGCTCGTTTGCGGGGGGCTACGAGCAGTACTTC.

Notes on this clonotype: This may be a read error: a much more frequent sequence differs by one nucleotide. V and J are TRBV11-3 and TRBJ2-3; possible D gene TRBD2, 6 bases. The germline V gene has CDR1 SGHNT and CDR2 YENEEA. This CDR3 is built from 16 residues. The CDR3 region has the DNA TGTGCCATCAGCTCAAGGACTGGCGGGATCCCAGATACGCAGTATTTT. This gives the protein CAISSRTGGIPDTQYF.

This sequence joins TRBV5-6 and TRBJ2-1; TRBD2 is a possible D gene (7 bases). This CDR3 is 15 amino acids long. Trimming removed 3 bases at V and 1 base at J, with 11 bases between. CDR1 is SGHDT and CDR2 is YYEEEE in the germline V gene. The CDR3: CASSWGGLSYNEQFF. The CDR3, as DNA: TGTGCCAGCAGCTGGGGGGGGCTATCCTACAATGAGCAGTTCTTC.

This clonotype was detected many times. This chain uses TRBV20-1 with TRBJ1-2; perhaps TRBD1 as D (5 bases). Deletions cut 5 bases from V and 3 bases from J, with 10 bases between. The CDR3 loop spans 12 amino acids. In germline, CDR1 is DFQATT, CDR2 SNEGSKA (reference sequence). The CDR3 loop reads CSAGTGYYGYTF. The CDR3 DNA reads TGCAGTGCTGGGACGGGTTACTATGGCTACACCTTC.

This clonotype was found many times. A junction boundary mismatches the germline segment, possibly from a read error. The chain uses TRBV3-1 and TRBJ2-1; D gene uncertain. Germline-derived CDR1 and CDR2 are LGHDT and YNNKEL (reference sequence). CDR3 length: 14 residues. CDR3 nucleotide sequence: TGTGCCAGCAGCCAAGACCCCTCCAACAATGAGCAGTTCTTC. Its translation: CASSQDPSNNEQFF.

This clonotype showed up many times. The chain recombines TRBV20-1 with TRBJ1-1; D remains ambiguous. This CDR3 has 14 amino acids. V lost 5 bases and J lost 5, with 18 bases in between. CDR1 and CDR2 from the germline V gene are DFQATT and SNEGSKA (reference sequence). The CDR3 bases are TGCAGTGCTTTCCGACCGGGAGCGGGAACTGAAGCTTTCTTT. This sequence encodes CSAFRPGAGTEAFF.

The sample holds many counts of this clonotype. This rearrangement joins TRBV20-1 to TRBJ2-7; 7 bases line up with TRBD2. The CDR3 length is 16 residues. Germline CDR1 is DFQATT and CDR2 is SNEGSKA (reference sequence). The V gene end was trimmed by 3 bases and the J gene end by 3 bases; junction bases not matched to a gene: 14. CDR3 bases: TGCAGTGCTAGGTCTGGTTGGGAGGGCTCACACTACGAGCAGTACTTC. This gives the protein CSARSGWEGSHYEQYF.